Sequencing of this T cell receptor (beta chain) was carried out in a study of T cells in Graves' hyperthyroidism and ophthalmopathy. Findings and limits, study-wide: Model-based prediction identified ophthalmopathy a median around 6.5 months prior to its onset.

This clonotype showed up just a few times. Its cognate antigen is unknown. Individuals with ophthalmopathy presented a Clinical Activity Score of at least 3, a NOSPECS grade of at least 4 and a duration under 3 months. TCR beta CDR3 sequences were amplified from RNA transcripts. The HTBI primer set served for first-round RT-PCR of the TCR CDR3. TCRdb recomputed calls from the multiplex PCR reads with MiXCR, one row per CDR3 protein. Here the sample spans 490,000 or so distinct CDR3 sequences, around a fifth being singletons. The CDR3 extends over 13 amino acids. Trimming took off 4 bases at V and 2 bases at J, with 11 bases between the two ends. Germline V gene sequence: CDR1 DFQATT, CDR2 SNEGSKA (reference sequence).

This clonotype originated in a woman between 70 and 85 years old with Graves' ophthalmopathy. The chain employs TRBV20-1 and TRBJ1-2, with D hard to call. The material sequenced was blood. The CDR3 reads CSATSTGNYGYTF. The CDR3 region has the DNA TGCAGTGCTACATCGACTGGGAACTATGGCTACACCTTC.